This T cell receptor (beta chain) originates from a study of blood T cell repertoires in COVID-19. Study overall: The analysed material was cDNA or gDNA that came from T cells, B-cell-depleted T cells, or PBMCs.

The Seattle site enrolled patients during active infection and followed them longitudinally. Trimming removed 4 bases from V and 6 bases from J; junction bases left unmatched: 3. The CDR3 is 13 residues long. The germline V gene has CDR1 SGHRS and CDR2 YFSETQ. Per the original methods: Using reference gene primer amplification, nucleated cell counts were estimated. Profiling relied on immunoSEQ multiplex PCR, and the TCRdb table lists in-frame clones only, not all of them. That table supplies the V and J calls and clone size; D and trimming were determined from the DNA. Among hundreds of thousands of clones listed, 75% to 90% were seen once.

Sequencing used peripheral blood. The chain combines TRBV5-1 with TRBJ1-2; TRBD1 agrees at 10 bases. The clonotype was recovered from a woman aged 70 to 79 with COVID-19, enrolled during active disease. The CDR3, as DNA: TGCGCCAGCAGCGTCGGGACAGGGGATGGCTACACCTTC. Protein: CASSVGTGDGYTF.